This T cell receptor beta chain was profiled in a study of T-cell reconstitution after alpha-beta-depleted transplantation in children. Preparing the TCRbeta library involved the use of unique molecular identifiers. A single record per CDR3 protein comes from TCRdb applying MiXCR to the PCR reads. In the table there are around 240,000 distinct CDR3 sequences, approximately 9.7% of which are singletons. CDR3 size: 15 residues. V lost 5 bases to trimming and J lost 3 bases; unmatched junction nucleotides: 8. The germline CDR1 and CDR2 sequences are SNHLY and FYNNEI. The chain joins TRBV2 to TRBJ1-1; TRBD1 aligns across 8 bases. The receptor was derived from a human donor who donated a stem cell graft to a child with SCID. The sample consisted of PBMCs from the stem cell graft donor, taken from the stem cell graft. CDR3 amino acids: CASSSPDREDTEAFF. The CDR3 region has the DNA TGTGCCAGCAGTTCCCCGGACAGGGAGGACACTGAAGCTTTCTTT.